The clone carrying this T cell receptor beta chain was found many times. This sample is part of a study of regulatory T cells in long-lasting Graves disease. This sample's time point: newly diagnosed GD, antithyroid drugs for less than 3 months. Isolated PBMC RNA provided the starting material for the TCR library. Assembly of TCR beta libraries relied on iRepertoire HTBI primers together with Arm-PCR of CDR3 regions. TCRdb passed the multiplex PCR reads through MiXCR, listing each CDR3 protein once. Here the sample spans roughly 500,000 distinct CDR3 sequences, around 13% being singletons. Germline assignment: CDR1 SGHTA and CDR2 FQGTGA. CDR3 length: 15 amino acids. Deletions cut 5 bases from V and 6 bases from J, with 18 bases between. The same sample was also studied in work on T cells in Graves' hyperthyroidism and ophthalmopathy.

The chain carries TRBV7-3 and TRBJ2-3, with D perhaps matching TRBD2 (5 bases). This clonotype was obtained from a woman aged 25-40 years with Graves disease. The starting material was peripheral blood mononuclear cells (PBMCs), obtained at new diagnosis, from a patient treated with antithyroid drugs. This CDR3 reads CASSTRVGGSDTQYF. The CDR3 bases are TGTGCCAGCAGCACGAGGGTTGGCGGCAGCGATACGCAGTATTTT.